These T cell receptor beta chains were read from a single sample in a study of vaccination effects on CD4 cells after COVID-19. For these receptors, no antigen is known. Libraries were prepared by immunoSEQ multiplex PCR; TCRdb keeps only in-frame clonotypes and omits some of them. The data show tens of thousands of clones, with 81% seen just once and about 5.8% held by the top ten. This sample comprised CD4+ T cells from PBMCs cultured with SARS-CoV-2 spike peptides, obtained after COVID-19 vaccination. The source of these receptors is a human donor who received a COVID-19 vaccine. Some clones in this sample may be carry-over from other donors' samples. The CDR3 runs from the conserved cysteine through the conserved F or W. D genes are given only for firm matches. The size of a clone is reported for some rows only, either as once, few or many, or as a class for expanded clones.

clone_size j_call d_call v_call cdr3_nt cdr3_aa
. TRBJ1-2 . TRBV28 TGTGCCAGCAGTTTAAGTCAGCATGCCTATGGCTACACCTTC CASSLSQHAYGYTF
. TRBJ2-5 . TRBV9 TGTGCCAGCAGCGTAGGTCCCAACGGGGGTAGGGAGACCCAGTACTTC CASSVGPNGGRETQYF
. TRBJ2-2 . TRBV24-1 TGTGCCACCAGTGAGAACCGGGGGAAGGACACCGGGGAGCTGTTTTTT CATSENRGKDTGELFF
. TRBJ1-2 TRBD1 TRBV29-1 TGCAGCGCCGATGCAACAGGGGGCGGCTATGGCTACACCTTC CSADATGGGYGYTF
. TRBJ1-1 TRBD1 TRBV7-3 TGTGCCAGCAGCCTGACAGGGTTCAGGGCTGAAGCTTTCTTT CASSLTGFRAEAFF
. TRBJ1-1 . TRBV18 TGTGCCAGCTCACCTGCGGCGGCCGGGTATGACACTGAAGCTTTCTTT CASSPAAAGYDTEAFF
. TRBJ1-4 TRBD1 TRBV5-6 TGTGCCAGCAGCCCGGACAGGGTAGAGGAAAAACTGTTTTTT CASSPDRVEEKLFF
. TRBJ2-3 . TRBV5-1 TGCGCCAGCAGCCAGGAGGAGGATACGCAGTATTTT CASSQEEDTQYF
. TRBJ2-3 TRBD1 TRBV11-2 TGTGCCAGCAGCTTGGACAGGGGGCCAGATACGCAGTATTTT CASSLDRGPDTQYF
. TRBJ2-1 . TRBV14 TGTGCCAGCAGCCAAGTGGAAAAGTACAATGAGCAGTTCTTC CASSQVEKYNEQFF
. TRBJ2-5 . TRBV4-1 TGCGCCAGCAGCCAAGCCCCTAGGGACCGGGAGACCCAGTACTTC CASSQAPRDRETQYF
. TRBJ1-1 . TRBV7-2 TGTGCCAGCAGCCCCGGCGGCCTTCTCTGGGCTGAAGCTTTCTTT CASSPGGLLWAEAFF
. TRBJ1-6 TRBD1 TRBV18 TGTGCCAGCTCTCAAATGTCACAGGGGAGGACCTATAATTCACCCCTCCACTTT CASSQMSQGRTYNSPLHF
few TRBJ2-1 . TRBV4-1 TGCGCCAGCAGCCTTCGAGGCGAGCAGTTCTTC CASSLRGEQFF
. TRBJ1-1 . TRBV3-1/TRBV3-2 TGTGCCAGCAGCCAAGTACGGGGAACTGAAGCTTTCTTT CASSQVRGTEAFF
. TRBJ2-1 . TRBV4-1 TGCGCCAGCAGCAAACGAGAGGGGGAGGATGAGCAGTTCTTC CASSKREGEDEQFF
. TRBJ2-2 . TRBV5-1 TGCGCCAGCAGCCACGGGAGCCTAGCGTTAAACACCGGGGAGCTGTTTTTT CASSHGSLALNTGELFF
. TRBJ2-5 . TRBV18 TGTGCCAGCTCACCAAGACTCCATAGGCGGGGGCCCCAAGAGACCCAGTACTTC CASSPRLHRRGPQETQYF
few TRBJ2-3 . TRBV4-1 TGCGCCAGCAGCCAAAACTCAGGACAAGTCGCAGATACGCAGTATTTT CASSQNSGQVADTQYF
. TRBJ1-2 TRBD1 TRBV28 TGTGCCAGCACGGGACAGGGGGTAGGGGGTAACTATGGCTACACCTTC CASTGQGVGGNYGYTF
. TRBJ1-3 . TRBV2 TGTGCCAGCAGCGAAACACTGAACTCTGGAAACACCATATATTTT CASSETLNSGNTIYF
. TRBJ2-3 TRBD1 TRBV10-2 TGCGCCAGCAGTGTATGGGACAGGGTCACAGATACGCAGTATTTT CASSVWDRVTDTQYF
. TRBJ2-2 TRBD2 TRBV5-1 TGCGCCAGCCAATTAGCGGGGACAAAGATCGGGGAGCTGTTTTTT CASQLAGTKIGELFF
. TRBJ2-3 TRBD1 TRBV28 TGTGCCAGCAATAGGGCCGGGACAGGGACCACAGATACGCAGTATTTT CASNRAGTGTTDTQYF
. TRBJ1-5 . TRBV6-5 TGTGCCAGCCGAGAAAGAGGGAAAGAAAAGCAGCCCCAGCATTTT CASRERGKEKQPQHF
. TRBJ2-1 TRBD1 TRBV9 TGTGCCAGCAGCCTCCGGGACAGGGTCCATGAGCAGTTCTTC CASSLRDRVHEQFF
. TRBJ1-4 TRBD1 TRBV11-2 TGTGCCAGCAGCCGCCTCGGGACAGGGACTAATGAAAAACTGTTTTTT CASSRLGTGTNEKLFF
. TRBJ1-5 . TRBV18 TGTGCCAGCTCAGTACAGGGAGGTTGGCAGCCCCAGCATTTT CASSVQGGWQPQHF
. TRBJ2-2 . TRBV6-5 TGTGCCAGCAGTTACTCCCCAGGGGCCGGCACCGGGGAGCTGTTTTTT CASSYSPGAGTGELFF
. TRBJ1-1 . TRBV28 TGTGCCAGCAGTTTTATCCCGAACACTGAAGCTTTCTTT CASSFIPNTEAFF
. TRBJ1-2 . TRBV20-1 TGCAGTGCCCCCGACGGCGGCTACACCTTC CSAPDGGYTF
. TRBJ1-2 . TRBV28 TGTGCCAGCAGTTTGGATAGAGATAACTATGGCTACACCTTC CASSLDRDNYGYTF
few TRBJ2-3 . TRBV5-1 TGCGCCAGCAGTGAACTTAGCGCAGATACGCAGTATTTT CASSELSADTQYF
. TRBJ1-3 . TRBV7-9 TGTGCCAGCAGCTTAGCGCAGGGAACTGGAAACACCATATATTTT CASSLAQGTGNTIYF
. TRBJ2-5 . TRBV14 TGTGCCAGCAGCCAAAGCAGAGAAGAGACCCAGTACTTC CASSQSREETQYF
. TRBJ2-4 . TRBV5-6 TGTGCCAGCAGCTACTTCTCGACTGGGAACATTCAGTACTTC CASSYFSTGNIQYF
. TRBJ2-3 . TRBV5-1 TGCGCCAGCAGCTTGGACCCCAGGGGGGGGGCAGATACGCAGTATTTT CASSLDPRGGADTQYF
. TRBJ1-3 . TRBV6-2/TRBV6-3 TGTGCCAGCAGTTTCGTTTCTGGAAACACCATATATTTT CASSFVSGNTIYF
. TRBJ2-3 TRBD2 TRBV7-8 TGTGCCAGCAGTCGACTAGCGGGGGGGCCCCTGAGGACAGATACGCAGTATTTT CASSRLAGGPLRTDTQYF
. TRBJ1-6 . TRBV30 TGTGCCTGGGAAACGGGTTCACCCCTCCACTTT CAWETGSPLHF
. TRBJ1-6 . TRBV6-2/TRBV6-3 TGTGCCAGCAGTTGGGACGGTTCCTATAATTCACCCCTCCACTTT CASSWDGSYNSPLHF
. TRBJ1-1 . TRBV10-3 TGTACCATCAGTGTGGGAGGGGACACTGAAGCTTTCTTT CTISVGGDTEAFF
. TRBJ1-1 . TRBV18 TGTGCCAGCTCACCACCGACCCGTACATTGAACACTGAAGCTTTCTTT CASSPPTRTLNTEAFF
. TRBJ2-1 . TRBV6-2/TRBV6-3 TGTGCCAGCAGTTACTTTTCAGGGAATCTTTACAATGAGCAGTTCTTC CASSYFSGNLYNEQFF
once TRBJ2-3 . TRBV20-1 TGCAGTGCTAGTGACCTAAGAAGCACAGATACGCAGTATTTT CSASDLRSTDTQYF
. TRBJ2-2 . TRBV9 TGTGCCAGCAGCGTGGCGAGAGGCGGAGGGAACACCGGGGAGCTGTTTTTT CASSVARGGGNTGELFF
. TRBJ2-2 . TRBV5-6 TGTGCCAGCAGCTTGGGGCAGAACACCGGGGAGCTGTTTTTT CASSLGQNTGELFF
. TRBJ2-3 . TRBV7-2 TGTGCCAGCAGCCCCCAAGCGGGCTACACAGATACGCAGTATTTT CASSPQAGYTDTQYF
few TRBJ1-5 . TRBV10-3 TGTGCCTCTCACCGGGACAACAATCAGCCCCAGCATTTT CASHRDNNQPQHF
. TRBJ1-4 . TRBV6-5 TGTGCCAGCAGCCCCACCGGGACAATATCAGGGAAACTGTTTTTT CASSPTGTISGKLFF
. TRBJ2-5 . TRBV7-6 TGTGCCAGCAGCTTTAATGGCAGGGAGGTCCGGGCGGAGACCCAGTACTTC CASSFNGREVRAETQYF
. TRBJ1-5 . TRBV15 TGTGCCACCAGCAGAGAACAGGCTTACAATCAGCCCCAGCATTTT CATSREQAYNQPQHF
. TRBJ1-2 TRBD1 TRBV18 TGTGCCAGCTCACCATTACCCGCTGGACAGGGGGCCTACTATGGCTACACCTTC CASSPLPAGQGAYYGYTF
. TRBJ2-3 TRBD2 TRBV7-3 TGTGCCAGCAGCTTACAGGGAGGGGATACGCAGTATTTT CASSLQGGDTQYF
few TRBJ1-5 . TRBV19 TGTGCCAGTAGTATAAACGTCTATAGCAATCAGCCCCAGCATTTT CASSINVYSNQPQHF
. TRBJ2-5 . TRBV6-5 TGTGCCAGCAGTTGGTCCCAAATAGCGGTTGGGGAGACCCAGTACTTC CASSWSQIAVGETQYF
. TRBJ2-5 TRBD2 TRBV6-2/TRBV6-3 TGTGCCAGCAGTCGCGGGGGGCCCCAAGAGACCCAGTACTTC CASSRGGPQETQYF
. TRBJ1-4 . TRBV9 TGTGCCAGCAGCCCCGCGGGGGTTGAGGAAAAACTGTTTTTT CASSPAGVEEKLFF
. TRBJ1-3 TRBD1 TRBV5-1 TGCGCCAGCAGCCTGACAGGGGGCGCATCTGGAAACACCATATATTTT CASSLTGGASGNTIYF